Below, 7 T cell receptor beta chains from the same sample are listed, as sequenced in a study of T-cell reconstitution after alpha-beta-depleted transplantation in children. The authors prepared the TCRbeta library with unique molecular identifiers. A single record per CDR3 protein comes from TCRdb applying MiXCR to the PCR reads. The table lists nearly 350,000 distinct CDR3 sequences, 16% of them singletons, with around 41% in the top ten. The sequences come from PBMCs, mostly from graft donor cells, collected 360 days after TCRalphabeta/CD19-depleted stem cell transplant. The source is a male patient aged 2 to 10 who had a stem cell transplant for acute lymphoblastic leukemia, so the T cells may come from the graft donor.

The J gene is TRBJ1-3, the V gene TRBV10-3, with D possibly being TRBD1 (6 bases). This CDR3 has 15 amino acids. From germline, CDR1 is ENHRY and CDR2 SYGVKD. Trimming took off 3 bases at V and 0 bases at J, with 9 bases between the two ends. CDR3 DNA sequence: TGTGCCATCAGTGACAGGGGCTACTCTGGAAACACCATATATTTT. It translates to CAISDRGYSGNTIYF.

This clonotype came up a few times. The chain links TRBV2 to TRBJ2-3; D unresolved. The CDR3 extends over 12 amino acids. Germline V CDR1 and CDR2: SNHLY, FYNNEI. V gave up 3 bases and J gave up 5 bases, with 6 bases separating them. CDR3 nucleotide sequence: TGTGCCAGCAGTGACCCTATAGATACGCAGTATTTT. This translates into CASSDPIDTQYF.

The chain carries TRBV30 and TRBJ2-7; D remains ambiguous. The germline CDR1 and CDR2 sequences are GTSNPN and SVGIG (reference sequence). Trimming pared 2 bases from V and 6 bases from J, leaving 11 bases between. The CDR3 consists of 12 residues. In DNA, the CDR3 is TGTGCCTGGAGTTCTGGAAGGGCCGAGCAGTACTTC. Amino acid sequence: CAWSSGRAEQYF.

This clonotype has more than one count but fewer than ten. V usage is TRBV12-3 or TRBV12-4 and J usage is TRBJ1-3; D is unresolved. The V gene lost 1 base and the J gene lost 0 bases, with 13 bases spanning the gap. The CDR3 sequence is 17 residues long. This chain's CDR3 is CASSLDPPVRSGNTIYF. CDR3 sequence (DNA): TGTGCCAGCAGTTTAGACCCCCCCGTCCGCTCTGGAAACACCATATATTTT.

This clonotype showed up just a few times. Written as DNA, the CDR3 is TGTGCCAGCTCACCACCGTCCGGACAGGCAAATTCACCCCTCCACTTT. As protein: CASSPPSGQANSPLHF. The genes are TRBV18 and TRBJ1-6, with 7 bases matching TRBD1. The length of the CDR3 is 16 residues. V lost 0 bases to trimming and J lost 7 bases; unmatched junction nucleotides: 6. Per the germline V gene, CDR1 is KGHSH and CDR2 is LQKENI.

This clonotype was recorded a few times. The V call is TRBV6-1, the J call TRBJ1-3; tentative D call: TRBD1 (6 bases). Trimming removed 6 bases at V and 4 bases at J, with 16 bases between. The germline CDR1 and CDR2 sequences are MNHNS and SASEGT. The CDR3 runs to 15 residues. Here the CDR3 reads CASSLWWGTGNTIYF. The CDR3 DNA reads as TGTGCCAGCAGCCTCTGGTGGGGGACAGGAAACACCATATATTTT.

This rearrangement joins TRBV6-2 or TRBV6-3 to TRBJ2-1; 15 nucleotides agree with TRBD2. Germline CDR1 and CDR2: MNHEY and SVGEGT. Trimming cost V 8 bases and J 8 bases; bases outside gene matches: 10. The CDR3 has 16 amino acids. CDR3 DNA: TGTGCCAGCCATTGGACTAGCGGGAGGGCCAGAGATGAGCAGTTCTTC. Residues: CASHWTSGRARDEQFF.